The next 26 T cell receptor beta chains were all read from a single sample in a study of shared clonotypes between healthy human individuals. Assay: immunoSEQ multiplex PCR; the TCRdb copy retains only in-frame clones and omits some. The data hold 2 million to 2.5 million clones, with 90% to 95% observed a single time. The sequenced material came from naive CD4+ T cells from PBMCs. The subset was: CD45RA+ positively selected. The source of these receptors is a man aged 18-30 years in good health. Some clones in this sample may be carry-over from other donors' samples.

Of note for this clone: The sample holds other DNA sequences that translate to the same CDR3. The genes are TRBV11-2 and TRBJ2-7, with a possible D match to TRBD2 (5 bases). Trimming cost V 4 bases and J 4 bases, with 8 bases left between them. CDR3 size: 12 residues. The V gene's germline CDR1 is SGHAT and CDR2 FQNNGV. CDR3 in DNA: TGTGCCAGCAGCTCCTCGGGGTACGAGCAGTACTTC. It translates to CASSSSGYEQYF.

The chain joins TRBV25-1 to TRBJ2-5; 9 bases agree with TRBD1. The J call may be mistaken, given a closer DNA end match to TRBJ2-7. Germline lookup yields CDR1 MGHDK and CDR2 SYGVNS. The CDR3 length is 15 residues. The CDR3 DNA reads TGTGCCAGCAGTCCCGGACAGGGGAGCTCCTACGAGCAGTACTTC. Protein product: CASSPGQGSSYEQYF.

About this clone itself: This same CDR3 is encoded by further DNA sequences in the sample. The J gene is TRBJ1-4, the V gene TRBV7-9, with D unresolved. Looked up from germline, CDR1 is SEHNR and CDR2 is FQNEAQ (reference sequence). This CDR3 contains 15 residues. The V end was cut by 0 bases, the J end by 6 bases, with 11 bases between. CDR3 in amino acids: CASSLARTGHEKLFF. Written as DNA, the CDR3 is TGTGCCAGCAGCTTAGCGAGGACGGGCCATGAAAAACTGTTTTTT.

V is TRBV11-2 and J is TRBJ1-4; D is ambiguous. V dropped 3 bases and J dropped 12 bases, with 8 bases sitting between them. Germline CDR1 is SGHAT and CDR2 is FQNNGV. The CDR3 spans 11 residues. CDR3 in amino acids: CASSLIGELFF. Written as DNA, the CDR3 is TGTGCCAGCAGCTTGATTGGGGAACTGTTTTTT.

The rearrangement links TRBV6-6 to TRBJ1-1; D ambiguous. This CDR3 spans 15 amino acids. Germline loops: CDR1 MNHNY, CDR2 SVGAGI (reference sequence). V was cut by 0 bases and J by 8 bases, with 16 bases left in between. The CDR3 reads CASSYSIGFGNEAFF. DNA of the CDR3: TGTGCCAGCAGTTACTCGATAGGCTTCGGTAACGAAGCTTTCTTT.

A few counts support this clone. Other DNA sequences in this sample translate to the same CDR3. The rearrangement uses TRBV30 and TRBJ1-5; tentatively, D is TRBD1 (6 bases). The CDR3 totals 13 residues. V shed 0 bases and J shed 6 bases, with 9 bases lying between them. CDR1 is GTSNPN and CDR2 is SVGIG in the germline V gene (reference sequence). CDR3 nucleotide sequence: TGTGCCTGGAGTGTACAGGGAGGTCAGCCCCAGCATTTT. Its protein product is CAWSVQGGQPQHF. Drawing the rest from reference TRBV30 and TRBJ1-5, the complete variable domain is SQTIHQWPATLVQPVGSPLSLECTVEGTSNPNLYWYRQAAGRGLQLLFYSVGIGQISSEVPQNLSASRPQDRQFILSSKKLLLSDSGFYLCAWSVQGGQPQHFGDGTRLSIL.

CDR3 protein: CASSHGKPPYEQYF. Here the CDR3 DNA reads TGCGCCAGCAGCCACGGGAAGCCCCCCTACGAGCAGTACTTC. The gene calls are TRBV5-1 and TRBJ2-7; D is possibly TRBD2 (5 bases). CDR1 SGHRS and CDR2 YFSETQ come from the germline V gene. This CDR3 spans 14 amino acids. The ends were cut back, 4 bases at V and 2 bases at J, with 13 bases in the middle.

The V and J genes are TRBV7-2 and TRBJ1-2, with 9 bases that match TRBD1. The germline gives CDR1 SGHTA, CDR2 FQGNSA. The J segment lost 7 bases and the V segment lost 1 base, leaving 7 bases of the junction unmatched. This CDR3 spans 15 amino acids. CDR3 protein: CASSLEGTGSGGYTF. The CDR3 DNA is TGTGCCAGCAGCTTAGAGGGGACAGGGAGTGGTGGCTACACCTTC.

This chain connects TRBV4-1 to TRBJ1-3; D might be TRBD1 (5 bases). CDR1 MGHRA and CDR2 YSYEKL come from the germline V gene. The length of the CDR3 is 17 residues. The ends were cut back, 2 bases at V and 2 bases at J, with 16 bases in the middle. The CDR3 loop reads CASSQPLLRGAGNTIYF. CDR3 nucleotides: TGCGCCAGCAGCCAACCTCTCCTTAGAGGGGCTGGAAACACCATATATTTT.

The DNA of the CDR3 is TGTGCCATCAGTGAGTCATGGGGGTTTGGGTCCCGAGATACGCAGTATTTT. Translating it yields CAISESWGFGSRDTQYF. The V and J genes are TRBV10-3 and TRBJ2-3; D may be TRBD1 or TRBD2 (5 bases each). The CDR3 has 17 amino acids. Germline values: CDR1 ENHRY, CDR2 SYGVKD. Trimming removed 0 bases from V and 5 bases from J, with 18 bases in between.

The chain recombines TRBV30 with TRBJ2-1; 7 bases line up with TRBD2. The CDR3 is made up of 13 amino acids. Germline V gene lookup returns CDR1 GTSNPN and CDR2 SVGIG (reference sequence). J lost 5 bases, V lost 8 bases, and 9 bases had no gene match. DNA for the CDR3: TGTGCCCGCGTGGGGCGGGAGAACAATGAGCAGTTCTTC. Translating it yields CARVGRENNEQFF.

The CDR3, as DNA: TGTGCCACCAGCGGGGGCATGAACACTGAAGCTTTCTTT. Amino acids: CATSGGMNTEAFF. V and J are TRBV15 and TRBJ1-1; D perhaps matches TRBD1 (6 bases). Looked up from germline, CDR1 is LNHNV and CDR2 is YYDKDF (reference sequence). The length of the CDR3 is 13 residues. V was trimmed by 5 bases and J by 0 bases, leaving 7 bases between them.

Remarks on this clone: The junction differs from germline at one of its ends, possibly a read error. This chain links TRBV7-2 with TRBJ2-7; TRBD1 or TRBD2 may be the D gene (5 bases each). Germline CDR1 reads SGHTA; CDR2 reads FQGNSA. This CDR3 has 11 amino acids. The CDR3 sequence: CASSPPGTVLF. The CDR3 DNA reads TGTGCCAGCAGCCCCCCCGGGACGGTCCTCTTC.

The V and J genes are TRBV15 and TRBJ1-1, with 11 bases identical to TRBD1. Germline V CDR1 and CDR2: LNHNV, YYDKDF (reference sequence). This CDR3 has 14 residues. V gave up 3 bases and J gave up 9 bases; unmatched junction bases: 6. Written as DNA, the CDR3 is TGTGCCACCAGCAGCCGGGACAGGGGGTCAAAAGCTTTCTTT. Translated: CATSSRDRGSKAFF.

V gene TRBV7-9 combines with J gene TRBJ2-7; D unresolved. With 3 bases removed from V and 3 bases from J, the gap between germline ends came to 12 bases. Looked up from germline, CDR1 is SEHNR and CDR2 is FQNEAQ (reference sequence). The CDR3 contains 14 residues. CDR3 sequence reads: CASSFFEHGYEQYF. The CDR3 DNA sequence: TGTGCCAGCAGCTTCTTCGAACATGGCTACGAGCAGTACTTC.

The chain uses TRBV27 and TRBJ2-7; D might be TRBD1 (5 bases). The CDR3 extends over 16 amino acids. CDR1 and CDR2 (germline): MNHEY, SMNVEV (reference sequence). The V and J ends lost 6 bases and 0 bases respectively, with 18 bases between them. The CDR3 sequence: CASSSDIYDLSYEQYF. In DNA form, the CDR3 reads TGTGCCAGCAGCTCGGACATTTACGACCTCTCCTACGAGCAGTACTTC.

The chain is built from TRBV6-6 and TRBJ1-1; D not resolved. CDR1 is MNHNY, CDR2 SVGAGI, per germline (reference sequence). The V end was cut by 6 bases, the J end by 0 bases, with 14 bases between. CDR3 length equals 15 residues. The chain's CDR3 is CASRNPQNLNTEAFF. CDR3 coding DNA: TGTGCCAGCAGGAACCCCCAGAACCTGAACACTGAAGCTTTCTTT.

This chain connects TRBV5-1 to TRBJ2-2, with 8 positions matching TRBD2. V was pared by 0 bases and J by 0 bases, with 10 bases of the junction left unmatched. Germline CDR1 SGHRS, CDR2 YFSETQ. This CDR3 comprises 19 residues. The CDR3 DNA follows: TGCGCCAGCAGCTTGGGACAGCGCGGGGGGAACACGAACACCGGGGAGCTGTTTTTT. This codes for CASSLGQRGGNTNTGELFF.

This rearrangement joins TRBV7-9 to TRBJ2-3; D ambiguous. The V and J ends lost 1 base and 4 bases respectively, with 9 bases between them. Germline V gene sequence: CDR1 SEHNR, CDR2 FQNEAQ (reference sequence). The CDR3 has 14 amino acids. The CDR3 reads CASSLGANADTQYF. The CDR3 region has the DNA TGTGCCAGCAGCTTAGGGGCCAATGCAGATACGCAGTATTTT.

This CDR3 reads CASSLGFPYQETQYF. In DNA, the CDR3 is TGTGCCAGCAGCTTAGGGTTCCCCTACCAAGAGACCCAGTACTTC. The chain is built from TRBV5-6 and TRBJ2-5, with unresolved D. CDR1 and CDR2 (germline): SGHDT, YYEEEE. V lost 2 bases to trimming and J lost 0 bases, with 11 bases between them. This CDR3 is built from 15 residues.

Of note for this clone: The sample contains more than one DNA sequence encoding this CDR3. V is TRBV28 and J is TRBJ2-1; no reliable D call. The CDR3 is 12 residues long. In germline, CDR1 is MDHEN, CDR2 SYDVKM. Trimming shortened V by 7 bases and J by 0 bases, and 4 bases separated the two germline ends. The chain's CDR3 is CASKSSYNEQFF. The CDR3 coding sequence is TGTGCCAGCAAGTCCTCCTACAATGAGCAGTTCTTC.

The V call is TRBV11-2, the J call TRBJ1-3, with D possibly matching TRBD1 (5 bases). This CDR3 comprises 17 residues. Germline loops: CDR1 SGHAT, CDR2 FQNNGV. Trimming left V 2 bases short and J 2 bases short, with 16 bases between. The chain's CDR3 is CASSLSDPGFAGNTIYF. CDR3 nucleotides: TGTGCCAGCAGCTTATCCGATCCAGGGTTCGCTGGAAACACCATATATTTT.

The rearrangement uses TRBV28 and TRBJ1-5; 9 bases are shared with TRBD1. There are 15 residues in the CDR3. Trimming at V came to 7 bases and at J to 4 bases, leaving 8 bases not matched to a gene. Germline V CDR1 and CDR2: MDHEN, SYDVKM. The CDR3: CASMWGTGTNQPQHF. CDR3 nucleotide sequence: TGTGCCAGCATGTGGGGGACAGGGACAAATCAGCCCCAGCATTTT.

The chain joins TRBV27 to TRBJ1-5, with TRBD1 as a possible D gene (6 bases). The CDR3 extends over 15 amino acids. Germline assignment: CDR1 MNHEY and CDR2 SMNVEV (reference sequence). Trimming left V 6 bases short and J 0 bases short, with 12 bases between. The DNA for the CDR3 is TGTGCCAGCAGCTCGGACAGCTATAGCAATCAGCCCCAGCATTTT. It yields the protein CASSSDSYSNQPQHF.

The gene calls are TRBV2 and TRBJ1-5, with 9 bases aligning to TRBD1. Germline CDR1 and CDR2: SNHLY and FYNNEI. This CDR3 region has 15 residues. V gave up 5 bases and J gave up 6 bases; unmatched junction bases: 8. The CDR3 here is CASSQGQGVSQPQHF. The CDR3 DNA sequence: TGTGCCAGCAGTCAGGGACAGGGAGTGAGTCAGCCCCAGCATTTT.

This clone was recorded a few times. The V and J genes are TRBV2 and TRBJ2-2; 8 nucleotides align to TRBD2. Per the germline V gene, CDR1 is SNHLY and CDR2 is FYNNEI. This CDR3 comprises 14 residues. V was clipped by 3 bases and J by 5 bases; unmatched bases: 2. Written as DNA, the CDR3 is TGTGCCAGCAGTGAGGGACTAGTAACCGGGGAGCTGTTTTTT. Residues: CASSEGLVTGELFF.